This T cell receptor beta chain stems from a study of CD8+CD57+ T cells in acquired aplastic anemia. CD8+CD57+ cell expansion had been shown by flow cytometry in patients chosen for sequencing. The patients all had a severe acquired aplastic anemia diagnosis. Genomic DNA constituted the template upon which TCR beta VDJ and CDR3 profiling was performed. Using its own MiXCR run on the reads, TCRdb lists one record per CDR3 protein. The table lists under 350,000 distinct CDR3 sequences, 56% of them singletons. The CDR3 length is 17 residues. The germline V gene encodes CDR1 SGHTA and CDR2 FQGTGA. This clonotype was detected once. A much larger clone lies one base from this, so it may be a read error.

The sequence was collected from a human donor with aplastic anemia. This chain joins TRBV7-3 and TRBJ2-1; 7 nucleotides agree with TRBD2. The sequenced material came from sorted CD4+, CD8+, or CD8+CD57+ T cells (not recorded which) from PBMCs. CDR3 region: CASSLGVGEGFGNEQFF. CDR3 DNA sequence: TGCGCCAGCAGCCTCGGAGTAGGGGAGGGTTTTGGAAATGAGCAGTTCTTC. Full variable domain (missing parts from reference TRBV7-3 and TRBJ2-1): GAGVSQTPSNKVTEKGKYVELRCDPISGHTALYWYRQSLGQGPEFLIYFQGTGAADDSGLPNDRFFAVRPEGSVSTLKIQRTERGDSAVYLCASSLGVGEGFGNEQFFGPGTRLTVL.